This TCR beta chain derives from a study of blood T cell repertoires in COVID-19. The wider study: Donors in the United States, Italy and Spain gave samples during acute or convalescent COVID-19.

This table comes from immunoSEQ multiplex PCR, and its TCRdb copy is limited to in-frame clones, with some not included. The data show over 200,000 clones, more than 80% seen once. This clone has just one count. Grouping used clinical history reported by participants in a survey and questionnaire. Resolution of symptoms, clearance, or two negative PCRs was present in recovered Cohort 3 donors. Specimen: PBMCs or T cells enriched from blood (not recorded which). The receptor was derived from a man aged 55 to 70 who had recovered from COVID-19.

The CDR3 is CASSMQGQTEQYF. The CDR3, as DNA: TGTGCCAGCAGCATGCAGGGACAGACCGAGCAGTACTTC. This sequence joins TRBV7-3 and TRBJ2-7; 7 nucleotides match TRBD1. CDR1 is SGHTA and CDR2 is FQGTGA in the germline V gene. J lost 6 bases, V lost 5 bases, and 7 bases had no gene match. The CDR3 totals 13 residues.